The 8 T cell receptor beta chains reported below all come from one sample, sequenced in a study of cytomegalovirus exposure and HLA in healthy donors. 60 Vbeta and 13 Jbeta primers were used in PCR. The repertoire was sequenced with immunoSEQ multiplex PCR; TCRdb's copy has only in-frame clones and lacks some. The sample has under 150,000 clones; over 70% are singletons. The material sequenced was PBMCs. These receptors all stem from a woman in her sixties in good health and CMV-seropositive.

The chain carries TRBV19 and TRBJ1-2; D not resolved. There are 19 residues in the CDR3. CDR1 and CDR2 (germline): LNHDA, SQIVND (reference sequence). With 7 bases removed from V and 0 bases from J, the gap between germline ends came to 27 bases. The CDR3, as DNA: TGTGCCAGTATCCGGGAATCTAACGCTCTCCCTACCTCTAACTATGGCTACACCTTC. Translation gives CASIRESNALPTSNYGYTF.

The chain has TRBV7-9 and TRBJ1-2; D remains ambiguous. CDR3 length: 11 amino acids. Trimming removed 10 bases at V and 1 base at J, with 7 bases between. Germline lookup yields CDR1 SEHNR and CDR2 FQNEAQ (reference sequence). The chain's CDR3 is CAIRSNYGYTF. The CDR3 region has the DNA TGTGCCATCAGGAGTAACTATGGCTACACCTTC.

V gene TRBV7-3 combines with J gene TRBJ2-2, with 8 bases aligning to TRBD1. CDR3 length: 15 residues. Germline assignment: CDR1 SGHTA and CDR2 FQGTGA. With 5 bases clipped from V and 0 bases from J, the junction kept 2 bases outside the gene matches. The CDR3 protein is CASSRTGSNTGELFF. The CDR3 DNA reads TGTGCCAGCAGCCGGACAGGGTCGAACACCGGGGAGCTGTTTTTT.

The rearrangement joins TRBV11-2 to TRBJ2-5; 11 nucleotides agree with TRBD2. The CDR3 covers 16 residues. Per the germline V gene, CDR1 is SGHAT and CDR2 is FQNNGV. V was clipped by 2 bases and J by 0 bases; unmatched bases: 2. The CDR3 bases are TGTGCCAGCAGCTTAACTAGCGGGGGCCACCAAGAGACCCAGTACTTC. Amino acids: CASSLTSGGHQETQYF.

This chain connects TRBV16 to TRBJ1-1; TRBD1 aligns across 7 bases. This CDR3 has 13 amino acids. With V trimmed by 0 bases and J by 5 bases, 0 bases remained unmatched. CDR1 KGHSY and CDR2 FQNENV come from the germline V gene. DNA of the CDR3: TGTGCCAGCAGCCAATCGACAGGGACTGAAGCTTTCTTT. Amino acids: CASSQSTGTEAFF.

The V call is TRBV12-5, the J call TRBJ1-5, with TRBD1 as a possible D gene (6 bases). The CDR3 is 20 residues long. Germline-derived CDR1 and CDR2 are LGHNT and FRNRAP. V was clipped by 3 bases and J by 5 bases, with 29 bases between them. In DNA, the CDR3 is TGTGCTAGTGGTTTTGCCCCGATTTCCTTAGGGGGAAGAAAAGATCAGCCCCAGCATTTT. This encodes CASGFAPISLGGRKDQPQHF.

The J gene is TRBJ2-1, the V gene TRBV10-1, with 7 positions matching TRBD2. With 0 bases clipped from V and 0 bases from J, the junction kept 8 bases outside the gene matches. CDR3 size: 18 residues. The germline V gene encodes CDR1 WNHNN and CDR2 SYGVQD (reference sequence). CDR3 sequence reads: CASSESGSGFPSYNEQFF. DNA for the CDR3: TGCGCCAGCAGTGAGTCGGGTAGCGGGTTCCCCTCCTACAATGAGCAGTTCTTC.

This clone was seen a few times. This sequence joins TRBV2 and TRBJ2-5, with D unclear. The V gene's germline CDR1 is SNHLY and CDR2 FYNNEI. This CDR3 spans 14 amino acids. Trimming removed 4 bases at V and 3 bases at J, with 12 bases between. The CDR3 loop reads CASSAAAWKETQYF. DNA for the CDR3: TGTGCCAGCAGTGCGGCGGCGTGGAAAGAGACCCAGTACTTC.